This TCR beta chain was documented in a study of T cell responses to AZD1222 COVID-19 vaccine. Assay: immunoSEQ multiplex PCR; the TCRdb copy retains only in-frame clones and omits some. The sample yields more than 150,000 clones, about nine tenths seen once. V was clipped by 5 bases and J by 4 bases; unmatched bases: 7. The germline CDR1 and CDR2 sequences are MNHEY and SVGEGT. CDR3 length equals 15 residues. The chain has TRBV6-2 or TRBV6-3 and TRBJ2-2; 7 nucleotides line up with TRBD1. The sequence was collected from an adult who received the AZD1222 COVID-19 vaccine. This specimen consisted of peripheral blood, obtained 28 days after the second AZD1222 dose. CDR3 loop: CASSIDRASTGELFF. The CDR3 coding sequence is TGTGCCAGCAGTATCGACAGGGCCAGCACCGGGGAGCTGTTTTTT.